A selection of T cell receptor beta chains follows, all from one sample in a study of cytomegalovirus exposure and HLA in healthy donors. The protocol was immunoSEQ multiplex PCR, while the TCRdb copy is restricted to in-frame clones and leaves out a portion. Among some 150,000 clones listed, 85% to 90% were seen once. The sequenced sample consisted of PBMCs. These TCRs come from a woman aged 25 to 39 in good health and CMV-seronegative. Each CDR3 is given with its conserved first and last residue. Each record gives: D gene, J gene, V gene, CDR3 length, clone size, CDR3 DNA, CDR3 protein. The D gene is left open where the match is weak. Expanded clones are given a class, and other clones once, few, many or no size at all.

>TRBD1|TRBJ1-1|TRBV5-1|15|NA
TGCGCCAGCAGTTCCCCAGGGGGCGCAGGGAGTGAAGCTTTCTTT
CASSSPGGAGSEAFF
>NA|TRBJ2-1|TRBV7-9|15|NA
TGTGCCAGCAGCCCTTTAGGGGGGGGCTACAATGAGCAGTTCTTC
CASSPLGGGYNEQFF
>NA|TRBJ2-7|TRBV30|14|NA
TGTGCCTGGGTGAGTGCGGACAACTCCTACGAGCAGTACTTC
CAWVSADNSYEQYF
>TRBD2|TRBJ2-3|TRBV4-2|18|NA
TGTGCCAGCAGCCAAGGTAGACTAGCGGGGGCCCGCACAGATACGCAGTATTTT
CASSQGRLAGARTDTQYF
>TRBD2|TRBJ2-3|TRBV18|15|NA
TGTGCCAGCACCCTGGCTAGCGGGGGCACAGATACGCAGTATTTT
CASTLASGGTDTQYF
>TRBD1|TRBJ1-2|TRBV4-1|16|NA
TGCGCCAGCAGCCAAGATTCCTGGGGACAGCGCTATGGCTACACCTTC
CASSQDSWGQRYGYTF
>TRBD1|TRBJ2-4|TRBV27|16|NA
TGTGCCAGCAGTTTGAGACCGGATCGGACAGGGGTTGGGGCGTACTTC
CASSLRPDRTGVGAYF
>NA|TRBJ1-2|TRBV16|14|NA
TGTGCCAGCAGCCAATTGACAGAATCCTATGGCTACACCTTC
CASSQLTESYGYTF
>NA|TRBJ2-1|TRBV6-5|15|NA
TGTGCCAGCATGGCGGGGCGAGAATCCTACAATGAGCAGTTCTTC
CASMAGRESYNEQFF
>TRBD2|TRBJ2-5|TRBV4-1|15|NA
TGCGCCAGCAGCGTAGGACTAGCGGGGGTAGAGACCCAGTACTTC
CASSVGLAGVETQYF
>NA|TRBJ1-3|TRBV29-1|13|NA
TGCAGCGTTGGAGGCAGGGCTGGAAACACCATATATTTT
CSVGGRAGNTIYF
>NA|TRBJ2-3|TRBV2|14|NA
TGTGCCAGCAGCCCGGGACTTGTCACAGATACGCAGTATTTT
CASSPGLVTDTQYF
>TRBD1|TRBJ1-1|TRBV10-3|12|NA
TGTGCCATCAGTTCTGGACAGGGGGAACGCCTTTTT
CAISSGQGERLF
>TRBD1|TRBJ2-7|TRBV4-1|14|NA
TGCGCCAGCAGCCAAGGACAGGGTGCCTACGAGCAGTACTTC
CASSQGQGAYEQYF
>NA|TRBJ2-3|TRBV2|14|NA
TGTGCCTCAATTGGTGTAAGCGGCGGAGATACGCAGTATTTT
CASIGVSGGDTQYF
>TRBD2|TRBJ2-2|TRBV10-3|17|NA
TGTGCCATCACGGACGGGGGTAGCGGGGGGCCCCCCGGGGAGCTGTTTTTT
CAITDGGSGGPPGELFF
>NA|TRBJ1-5|TRBV7-9|12|few
TGTGCCAGCAGCTTAGAACAGCAGCCCCAGCATTTT
CASSLEQQPQHF
>NA|TRBJ1-5|TRBV13|15|once
TGTGCCAGCAGCCGATCCGGGGGTGTCGAACAGCCCCAGCATTTT
CASSRSGGVEQPQHF
>NA|TRBJ2-1|TRBV29-1|13|NA
TGCAGCGTTGGGGAGCTAGGGTCCGGTGAGCAGTTCTTC
CSVGELGSGEQFF
>NA|TRBJ1-1|TRBV25-1|13|NA
TGTGCCAGCAGTGAGTTGGGGCCGGCTGAAGCTTTCTTT
CASSELGPAEAFF
>NA|TRBJ2-7|TRBV7-9|14|few
TGTGCCAGCAGCTCCCTCGTATTAGCCTACGAGCAGTACTTC
CASSSLVLAYEQYF
>NA|TRBJ1-1|TRBV11-3|13|once
TGTGCCAGCAGCCCCAGGGATGGGACTGAAGCTTTCTTT
CASSPRDGTEAFF
>NA|TRBJ2-7|TRBV5-4|14|NA
TGTGCCAGCAGCTTGGAGGGGGGGGCCTACGAGCAGTACTTC
CASSLEGGAYEQYF
>NA|TRBJ2-3|TRBV1|20|few
TGCACCAGCAGCCAAATGTCGGCTTGGACTAGCGGCTCTAGCACAGATACGCAGTATTTT
CTSSQMSAWTSGSSTDTQYF
>TRBD2|TRBJ2-7|TRBV30|12|NA
TGTGCCATGACTAGCGGGGTCTACGAGCAGTACTTC
CAMTSGVYEQYF
>NA|TRBJ1-5|TRBV6-1|13|NA
TGTGCCTCAACCCGACAGCCAAATCAGCCCCAGCATTTT
CASTRQPNQPQHF
>NA|TRBJ2-5|TRBV7-9|12|NA
TGTGCCAGCAGCTTTGGAGGAGAGACCCAGTACTTC
CASSFGGETQYF
>NA|TRBJ1-2|TRBV4-1|13|NA
TGCGCCAGCAGCCTCACAGGAGACTATGGCTACACCTTC
CASSLTGDYGYTF
>NA|TRBJ1-2|TRBV5-8|13|NA
TGTGCCAGCAGCTTAGGCAGGCCCTATGGCTACACCTTC
CASSLGRPYGYTF
>TRBD1|TRBJ2-5|TRBV5-6|14|NA
TGTGCCAGCAGCTTGGAGGGACAGCAAGAGACCCAGTACTTC
CASSLEGQQETQYF